Listed below are T cell receptor beta chains from one sample, sequenced in a study of T-cell memory formation after mild COVID-19. One entry per CDR3 protein, called by TCRdb with MiXCR from the 5' RACE reads. Of roughly 130,000 distinct CDR3 sequences listed, around a sixth are singletons. The sequencing sample was made of PBMCs or a T cell subset sorted from them (not recorded which). Source of these receptors: an adult woman who had mild COVID-19 (a few samples of this study predate the infection). Cell type and time point are not known. CDR3s include the opening cysteine and the closing phenylalanine or tryptophan. A D gene is named only where the DNA matches it firmly. Size values are once, few and many counts, or a class for expanded clones, and some rows have none.

size,D,J,V,CDR3,DNA
-,TRBD1,TRBJ2-3,TRBV29-1,CSVTGGYTDTQYF,TGCAGCGTAACAGGGGGATACACAGATACGCAGTATTTT
-,TRBD1,TRBJ1-2,TRBV20-1,CSAGTQGAIYGYTF,TGCAGTGCTGGGACTCAGGGGGCTATCTATGGCTACACCTTC
medium-sized,-,TRBJ2-6,TRBV11-1,CASSLGLSGANVLTF,TGTGCCAGCAGCTTAGGACTCTCTGGGGCCAACGTCCTGACTTTC
-,-,TRBJ2-1,TRBV24-1,CATSLTGGYNEQFF,TGTGCCACCAGTCTAACAGGCGGATACAATGAGCAGTTCTTC
-,TRBD2,TRBJ2-7,TRBV9,CASSVVSSGRNEQYF,TGTGCCAGCAGCGTAGTGTCTAGCGGGAGGAACGAGCAGTACTTC
-,-,TRBJ2-7,TRBV11-2,CASSPAEIKGYEQYF,TGTGCCAGCAGTCCGGCAGAAATTAAAGGCTACGAGCAGTACTTC
few,-,TRBJ1-2,TRBV4-1,CASSQAGANYGYTF,TGCGCCAGCAGCCAAGCAGGGGCTAACTATGGCTACACCTTC
-,-,TRBJ2-3,TRBV7-9,CASTPSTGCGDTQYF,TGTGCCAGCACCCCTTCGACAGGATGTGGAGATACGCAGTATTTT
-,-,TRBJ2-2,TRBV11-1,CASSLSFAGHRSGELFF,TGTGCCAGCAGCTTGTCTTTTGCGGGACACCGTTCCGGGGAGCTGTTTTTT
-,-,TRBJ1-1,TRBV2,CASSDSREDGYTEAFF,TGTGCCAGCAGTGATAGCAGGGAGGATGGGTACACTGAAGCTTTCTTT
few,-,TRBJ1-2,TRBV7-2,CASSLAVRGSLSGGYTF,TGTGCCAGCAGCTTAGCTGTTAGAGGGTCCCTTTCAGGTGGCTACACCTTC
-,-,TRBJ2-3,TRBV9,CASSVRGATDTQYF,TGTGCCAGCAGCGTTCGGGGGGCAACAGATACGCAGTATTTT
-,-,TRBJ2-7,TRBV20-1,CSARSDSEQYF,TGCAGTGCTAGATCGGACAGCGAGCAGTACTTC
few,-,TRBJ2-3,TRBV4-1,CASSHGQNTDTQYF,TGCGCCAGCAGCCACGGACAGAACACAGATACGCAGTATTTT
few,-,TRBJ2-6,TRBV12-3/TRBV12-4,CASTLPTGAASGANVLTF,TGTGCCAGCACCCTGCCGACAGGAGCGGCCTCTGGGGCCAACGTCCTGACTTTC
-,TRBD1,TRBJ2-7,TRBV29-1,CSVAGTPQGAYEQYF,TGCAGCGTGGCCGGGACACCCCAGGGGGCCTACGAGCAGTACTTC
-,TRBD2,TRBJ2-1,TRBV2,CASRVASGYNEQFF,TGTGCCAGCAGGGTGGCTAGCGGGTACAATGAGCAGTTCTTC
-,-,TRBJ1-1,TRBV27,CASSLSGAVEAFF,TGTGCCAGCAGTTTATCGGGTGCCGTTGAAGCTTTCTTT
few,-,TRBJ2-5,TRBV5-6,CASSFPGTPKETQYF,TGTGCCAGCAGCTTCCCCGGGACACCGAAAGAGACCCAGTACTTC
-,TRBD2,TRBJ2-4,TRBV6-5,CASGAGGFNIQYF,TGTGCCAGCGGCGCGGGGGGGTTTAACATTCAGTACTTC
-,-,TRBJ2-6,TRBV4-2,CASSLEGDSGANVLTF,TGTGCCAGCAGCTTAGAGGGGGACTCTGGGGCCAACGTCCTGACTTTC
-,TRBD2,TRBJ2-1,TRBV7-9,CASSIRTSGRAMYEQFF,TGTGCCAGCAGCATACGGACTAGCGGGAGGGCCATGTATGAGCAGTTCTTC
-,-,TRBJ2-1,TRBV12-5,CASGLSGIYNEQFF,TGTGCTAGTGGTTTGTCGGGGATATACAATGAGCAGTTCTTC
few,TRBD2,TRBJ2-3,TRBV7-9,CASVAGGSTDTQYF,TGTGCCAGCGTGGCGGGAGGAAGCACAGATACGCAGTATTTT
few,-,TRBJ2-1,TRBV6-2/TRBV6-3,CASSPIPGDEQFF,TGTGCCAGCAGCCCGATCCCCGGGGATGAGCAGTTCTTC
few,TRBD2,TRBJ2-1,TRBV9,CASTGLAGQGDEQFF,TGTGCCAGCACCGGACTAGCGGGACAGGGAGATGAGCAGTTCTTC
-,-,TRBJ2-7,TRBV7-8,CASSLRPGREPSYEQYF,TGTGCCAGCAGCTTAAGGCCCGGCCGCGAGCCCTCCTACGAGCAGTACTTC
few,TRBD1,TRBJ1-5,TRBV7-9,CASSGGGGNQPQHF,TGTGCCAGCAGTGGAGGGGGCGGCAATCAGCCCCAGCATTTT
many,TRBD1,TRBJ1-1,TRBV18,CASRQGVDTEAFF,TGTGCCAGCCGACAGGGGGTGGACACTGAAGCTTTCTTT
-,-,TRBJ2-1,TRBV7-9,CASSLPTSGVVGNEQFF,TGTGCCAGCAGCTTACCCACTAGTGGGGTCGTGGGTAATGAGCAGTTCTTC
-,-,TRBJ1-1,TRBV6-1,CASGQGYGNTEAFF,TGTGCCAGTGGGCAGGGGTACGGGAACACTGAAGCTTTCTTT
-,-,TRBJ1-5,TRBV27,CASSPRGLGQPQHF,TGTGCCAGCAGTCCAAGGGGACTAGGGCAGCCCCAGCATTTT
-,-,TRBJ2-2,TRBV24-1,CATSDLSRPNTGELFF,TGTGCCACCAGTGATTTGTCTCGTCCAAACACCGGGGAGCTGTTTTTT
few,-,TRBJ2-7,TRBV12-3/TRBV12-4,CASRLGRGSYEQYF,TGTGCCAGCAGGCTGGGTAGGGGGTCCTACGAGCAGTACTTC
-,TRBD2,TRBJ2-1,TRBV12-5,CASGYLLREGRDEQFF,TGTGCTAGTGGTTACCTTCTGCGGGAGGGCCGGGATGAGCAGTTCTTC
-,TRBD2,TRBJ2-3,TRBV19,CASRSGPATDTQYF,TGTGCCAGTCGTAGCGGGCCGGCCACAGATACGCAGTATTTT
-,TRBD2,TRBJ2-5,TRBV20-1,CSARTTSRETQYF,TGCAGTGCTAGGACGACTAGCCGGGAGACCCAGTACTTC
-,-,TRBJ1-1,TRBV5-1,CASSPWGGMNTEAFF,TGCGCCAGCAGCCCATGGGGGGGGATGAACACTGAAGCTTTCTTT
-,-,TRBJ2-7,TRBV4-1,CASRRTFRAYEQYF,TGCGCCAGCAGGAGGACTTTTCGAGCGTACGAGCAGTACTTC
-,TRBD1,TRBJ2-3,TRBV7-6,CASSSRRDRGTDTQYF,TGTGCCAGCAGCTCCAGACGGGACAGAGGCACAGATACGCAGTATTTT
-,-,TRBJ2-7,TRBV6-5,CASSYDQVQVEQYF,TGTGCCAGCAGTTACGATCAGGTTCAGGTCGAGCAGTACTTC
many,-,TRBJ1-1,TRBV14,CASSQATGITEAFF,TGTGCCAGCAGCCAGGCGACGGGGATCACTGAAGCTTTCTTT
few,TRBD1,TRBJ2-7,TRBV12-3/TRBV12-4,CASSAGGQGNSYEQYF,TGTGCCAGCAGTGCCGGCGGACAGGGTAACTCCTACGAGCAGTACTTC
-,-,TRBJ2-7,TRBV28,CASEDGYEQYF,TGTGCCAGTGAGGACGGCTACGAGCAGTACTTC
few,TRBD1,TRBJ2-7,TRBV5-5,CASSPGQQRSYEQYF,TGTGCCAGCAGCCCGGGACAGCAAAGGTCATACGAGCAGTACTTC
-,-,TRBJ2-7,TRBV7-9,CASSFPKSNPVYEQYF,TGTGCCAGCAGCTTTCCTAAATCAAACCCAGTCTACGAGCAGTACTTC
-,-,TRBJ2-5,TRBV20-1,CSARDGDTQETQYF,TGCAGTGCTAGAGACGGGGACACCCAAGAGACCCAGTACTTC
few,-,TRBJ2-7,TRBV7-3,CASSLQGGEQYF,TGTGCCAGCAGTTTACAGGGAGGCGAGCAGTACTTC
few,-,TRBJ1-1,TRBV20-1,CSASRGLNTEAFF,TGCAGTGCTAGTCGGGGATTGAACACTGAAGCTTTCTTT
many,TRBD2,TRBJ2-2,TRBV20-1,CSASIAGAGELFF,TGCAGTGCTAGCATAGCGGGAGCCGGGGAGCTGTTTTTT
-,-,TRBJ2-1,TRBV9,CASSPPGRMSEQFF,TGTGCCAGCAGCCCCCCCGGCAGGATGAGTGAGCAGTTCTTC
few,TRBD1,TRBJ1-1,TRBV6-6,CASSYLGQSNTEAFF,TGTGCCAGCAGTTACCTGGGACAGTCGAACACTGAAGCTTTCTTT